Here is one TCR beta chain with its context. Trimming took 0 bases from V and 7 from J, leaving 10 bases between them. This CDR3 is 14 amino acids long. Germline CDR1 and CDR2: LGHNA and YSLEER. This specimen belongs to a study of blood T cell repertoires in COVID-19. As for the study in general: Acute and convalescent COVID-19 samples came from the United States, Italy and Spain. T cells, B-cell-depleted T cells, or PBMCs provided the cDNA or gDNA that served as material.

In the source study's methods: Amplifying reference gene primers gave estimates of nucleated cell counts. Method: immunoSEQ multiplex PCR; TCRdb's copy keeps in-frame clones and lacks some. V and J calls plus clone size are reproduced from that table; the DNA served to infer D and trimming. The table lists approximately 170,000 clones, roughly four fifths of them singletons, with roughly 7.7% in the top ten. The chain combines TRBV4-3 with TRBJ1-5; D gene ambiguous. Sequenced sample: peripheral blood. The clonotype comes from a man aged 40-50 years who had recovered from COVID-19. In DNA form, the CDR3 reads TGCGCCAGCAGCCAAGATTTAGTGAGGCAGCCCCAGCATTTT. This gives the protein CASSQDLVRQPQHF.